These 23 T cell receptor beta chains were sequenced from one sample in a study of high-grade serous ovarian cancer treatment subgroups (dated by TCRdb to about 2021). Libraries were built with the immunoSEQ multiplex PCR assay. TCRdb mirrors the immuneACCESS table, restricted to in-frame sequences. Some clones are absent from its copies; in checked studies, under half trace to an unresolved V gene, and the reason for the others is unknown. The sample has around 8,000 clones on record, approximately 80% of them singletons. Roughly 10% of the sample goes to the ten largest clones. Collection of tumor samples took place before definitive surgery or chemotherapy. The sample comprised tumor tissue. The source is a human donor with high-grade serous ovarian cancer.

This chain uses TRBV4-1 with TRBJ2-5; D gene unclear. In germline, CDR1 is MGHRA, CDR2 YSYEKL. V was shortened by 0 bases and J by 4 bases, with 6 bases between the two germline ends. The CDR3 is 13 amino acids. The CDR3 is CASSQDRVETQYF. As DNA, the CDR3 is TGCGCCAGCAGCCAAGATCGGGTAGAGACCCAGTACTTC.

The V gene is TRBV18, the J gene TRBJ2-7, with a weak D call TRBD1 (7 bases). V gave up 3 bases and J gave up 2 bases, with 14 bases separating them. The CDR3 length is 15 residues. CDR1 KGHSH and CDR2 LQKENI come from the germline V gene. The CDR3 spells CASSPTGDSAYEQYF. CDR3 nucleotides: TGTGCCAGCTCACCTACAGGGGACTCCGCCTACGAGCAGTACTTC. Full variable domain (outside the CDR3, taken from reference TRBV18 and TRBJ2-7): NAGVMQNPRHLVRRRGQEARLRCSPMKGHSHVYWYRQLPEEGLKFMVYLQKENIIDESGMPKERFSAEFPKEGPSILRIQQVVRGDSAAYFCASSPTGDSAYEQYFGPGTRLTVT.

The V gene is TRBV7-7, the J gene TRBJ2-3; 11 positions agree with TRBD2. The CDR3 length is 17 residues. Trimming removed 6 bases from V and 3 bases from J; junction bases left unmatched: 11. Germline V lookup: CDR1 SSHAT, CDR2 FNYEAQ (reference sequence). This CDR3 is CASSPDSGGAYTDTQYF. CDR3 nucleotides: TGTGCCAGCAGTCCTGATAGCGGGGGGGCCTATACAGATACGCAGTATTTT. Full variable domain (remainder filled in from reference TRBV7-7 and TRBJ2-3): GAGVSQSPRYKVTKRGQDVTLRCDPISSHATLYWYQQALGQGPEFLTYFNYEAQPDKSGLPSDRFSAERPEGSISTLTIQRTEQRDSAMYRCASSPDSGGAYTDTQYFGPGTRLTVL.

With regard to this clone: The identical CDR3 is also encoded by other nucleotide sequences in the sample. The chain joins TRBV7-2 to TRBJ2-1, with 8 bases aligning to TRBD2. Germline CDR1 and CDR2: SGHTA and FQGNSA. The CDR3 runs 14 residues. V shed 2 bases and J 8 bases; nucleotides not matched to a gene: 5. This chain's CDR3 is CASSLIRGGDEQFF. The CDR3 nucleotides are TGTGCCAGCAGCTTAATCCGGGGGGGCGATGAGCAGTTCTTC.

The V and J genes are TRBV5-8 and TRBJ2-1; tentatively, D is TRBD1 or TRBD2 (5 bases each). Germline V CDR1 and CDR2: SGHTS, YDEGEE. CDR3 length: 15 amino acids. Trimming cost V 7 bases and J 2 bases, with 16 bases left between them. CDR3 DNA: TGTGCCAGCGGTCTCGGGGCGTATACCTACAATGAGCAGTTCTTC. It encodes CASGLGAYTYNEQFF.

V and J are TRBV30 and TRBJ2-1, with 7 bases lining up with TRBD1. Looked up from germline, CDR1 is GTSNPN and CDR2 is SVGIG (reference sequence). The ends lost 4 bases at V and 5 bases at J; junction bases unmatched: 2. The CDR3 is made up of 12 amino acids. The CDR3 bases are TGTGCCTGGATGAGGGGGCACAATGAGCAGTTCTTC. Translating gives CAWMRGHNEQFF. Together with reference TRBV30 and TRBJ2-1, the CDR3 gives the full variable domain: SQTIHQWPATLVQPVGSPLSLECTVEGTSNPNLYWYRQAAGRGLQLLFYSVGIGQISSEVPQNLSASRPQDRQFILSSKKLLLSDSGFYLCAWMRGHNEQFFGPGTRLTVL.

The chain couples TRBV19 to TRBJ1-2; D is unresolved. CDR1 and CDR2 from the germline V gene are LNHDA and SQIVND (reference sequence). V was clipped by 7 bases and J by 3 bases, with 30 bases between them. The length of the CDR3 is 19 residues. CDR3 loop: CASTSLGSPSTQPDYGYTF. CDR3 nucleotides: TGTGCCAGTACCTCCCTGGGGTCTCCATCCACACAACCAGACTATGGCTACACCTTC.

V and J are TRBV2 and TRBJ2-1; unclear D gene. Germline-derived CDR1 and CDR2 are SNHLY and FYNNEI. Trimming shortened V by 2 bases and J by 9 bases, and 5 bases separated the two germline ends. This CDR3 is 11 amino acids long. CDR3 in DNA: TGTGCCAGCAGTGAACAGACTGAGCAGTTCTTC. This sequence encodes CASSEQTEQFF.

J is TRBJ2-5 and V is TRBV11-2, with 7 bases fitting TRBD2. The CDR3 totals 16 residues. Germline V gene lookup returns CDR1 SGHAT and CDR2 FQNNGV. Trimming took 7 bases from V and 0 from J; bases not matched to a gene: 11. The CDR3 is CASTREWGTNQETQYF. The CDR3 nucleotides are TGTGCCAGCACTAGGGAGTGGGGGACTAACCAAGAGACCCAGTACTTC.

The rearrangement uses TRBV6-4 and TRBJ1-3; the D is unclear. The V end was cut by 6 bases, the J end by 4 bases, with 13 bases between. The germline V gene encodes CDR1 MRHNA and CDR2 SNTAGT. This CDR3 has 14 residues. This CDR3 reads CASRFRGGGNTIYF. The DNA for the CDR3 is TGTGCCAGCAGGTTCAGAGGCGGCGGAAACACCATATATTTT.

In its sample, this clone was seen a few times. The V gene is TRBV28, the J gene TRBJ2-5, with 12 bases fitting TRBD2. Per germline, CDR1 MDHEN and CDR2 SYDVKM. Losses at the gene ends were 5 bases for V and 2 bases for J; bases not matched to a gene: 6. This CDR3 has 16 residues. CDR3 coding DNA: TGTGCCAGCAGTCCAACTAGCGGGGGGATGCAAGAGACCCAGTACTTC. Residues: CASSPTSGGMQETQYF.

This sequence joins TRBV18 and TRBJ2-2, with D perhaps TRBD1 or TRBD2 (5 bases each). Germline V gene sequence: CDR1 KGHSH, CDR2 LQKENI. V lost 5 bases and J 5 bases, leaving 12 bases between the germline ends. The CDR3 length is 14 residues. The CDR3 loop reads CASSVSEGTGELFF. CDR3 bases: TGTGCCAGCTCAGTCTCCGAGGGGACCGGGGAGCTGTTTTTT.

The rearrangement uses TRBV7-2 and TRBJ2-5; D possibly uses TRBD1 or TRBD2 (5 bases each). The CDR3 totals 15 residues. CDR1 is SGHTA and CDR2 is FQGNSA in the germline V gene. The ends were cut back, 1 base at V and 4 bases at J, with 13 bases in the middle. The CDR3 bases are TGTGCCAGCAGCTTAGGGTGGGGGTATCGAGAGACCCAGTACTTC. As protein: CASSLGWGYRETQYF.

The rearrangement links TRBV27 to TRBJ1-5; D is ambiguous. Trimming pared 0 bases from V and 7 bases from J, leaving 7 bases between. There are 13 residues in the CDR3. The germline V gene encodes CDR1 MNHEY and CDR2 SMNVEV (reference sequence). CDR3 amino acids: CASSLSSIQPQHF. The CDR3 region has the DNA TGTGCCAGCAGTTTATCGTCCATCCAGCCCCAGCATTTT.

This chain uses TRBV5-5 with TRBJ1-1; 10 positions agree with TRBD1. The length of the CDR3 is 14 residues. After removal of 6 bases from V and 6 bases from J, the junction contained 8 bases not matched to a gene. The germline CDR1 and CDR2 sequences are SGHKS and YYEKEE (reference sequence). Written as DNA, the CDR3 is TGTGCCAGCACCCCGGGGGACAGGGGAGCTGAAGCTTTCTTT. This gives the protein CASTPGDRGAEAFF.

This clone was recorded once. The chain combines TRBV18 with TRBJ2-7; D remains ambiguous. Trimming cost V 4 bases and J 4 bases, with 11 bases left between them. CDR1 KGHSH and CDR2 LQKENI come from the germline V gene. The CDR3 runs 13 residues. Here the CDR3 reads CASSLQTGYEQYF. The CDR3 bases are TGTGCCAGCTCACTCCAGACTGGATACGAGCAGTACTTC.

The CDR3: CATSRGHQPLFNQPQHF. The CDR3 DNA reads as TGTGCCACCAGCCGAGGACACCAACCCTTGTTTAATCAGCCCCAGCATTTT. The V gene is TRBV15, the J gene TRBJ1-5, with a possible D match to TRBD1 (5 bases). V lost 5 bases to trimming and J lost 4 bases, with 21 bases between them. The CDR3 has 17 amino acids. Germline assignment: CDR1 LNHNV and CDR2 YYDKDF (reference sequence).

The chain is built from TRBV6-4 and TRBJ2-7; 9 nucleotides align to TRBD1. The V segment lost 0 bases and the J segment 4 bases; nucleotides outside the gene matches: 16. The CDR3 covers 19 residues. CDR1 is MRHNA, CDR2 SNTAGT, per germline. The CDR3 sequence: CASSDSIVRAWTGAYEQYF. The CDR3 DNA reads as TGTGCCAGCAGTGACTCGATAGTGAGGGCGTGGACAGGGGCATACGAGCAGTACTTC.

This clone was found once. This chain connects TRBV30 to TRBJ2-2; unclear D gene. CDR1 is GTSNPN, CDR2 SVGIG, per germline (reference sequence). The V gene lost 3 bases and the J gene lost 0 bases, with 17 bases spanning the gap. The length of the CDR3 is 17 residues. The CDR3 DNA reads TGTGCCTGGAGAATCCTGGGAAGGGCAGCGAACACCGGGGAGCTGTTTTTT. Translating it yields CAWRILGRAANTGELFF.

This clone appeared a single time. Lacking the conserved final phenylalanine or tryptophan, this CDR3 likely reflects a read error. The limits of the CDR3 on the DNA are not certain, so only TCRdb's listed CDR3 is given. The chain combines TRBV21-1 with TRBJ2-3; TRBD2, the table's D call, was not compared with the DNA. TRBV21-1 is marked as a pseudogene. Ends included, the CDR3 has 11 residues. This chain's CDR3 is CASSNWGVGVV.

V gene TRBV19 combines with J gene TRBJ2-7, with a weak D call TRBD1 (5 bases). Germline CDR1 LNHDA, CDR2 SQIVND (reference sequence). The CDR3 runs to 11 residues. Trimming cost V 5 bases and J 5 bases, with 7 bases left between them. For the CDR3, the DNA is TGTGCCAGTAGTGTAGGGGACGAGCAGTACTTC. This encodes CASSVGDEQYF.

J is TRBJ2-1 and V is TRBV2, with unresolved D. From germline, CDR1 is SNHLY and CDR2 FYNNEI. This CDR3 region has 11 residues. The germline V and J ends were trimmed by 6 bases and 7 bases, with 7 bases remaining between them. Here the CDR3 reads CASRVRNEQFF. The CDR3 region has the DNA TGTGCCAGCAGGGTGAGGAATGAGCAGTTCTTC.

The rearrangement uses TRBV6-1 and TRBJ2-7; TRBD1 matches at 7 bases. The germline gives CDR1 MNHNS, CDR2 SASEGT. The CDR3 contains 13 residues. Trimming at V came to 4 bases and at J to 5 bases, leaving 5 bases not matched to a gene. The CDR3 sequence is CASSVEQGNEQYF. For the CDR3, the DNA is TGTGCCAGCAGTGTCGAACAGGGGAACGAGCAGTACTTC.